These T cell receptor beta chains were read from a single sample in a study of identical twins. MiXCR, run by TCRdb on the 5' RACE reads, gives a single entry per CDR3 protein. The sample records around 650,000 distinct CDR3 sequences, about 7.6% being singletons. Another study also made use of these data, one on yellow fever vaccine responses in identical twins.

The sequencing sample was made of PBMCs. These receptors all stem from a woman under 30 in good health. Both conserved end residues are part of each CDR3. D genes are given only for firm matches. Some rows have no size entry. The others give once, few or many, or a class for an expanded clone.

d_call	v_call	j_call	cdr3_length	clone_size	cdr3_nt	cdr3_aa
.	TRBV2	TRBJ2-4	15	many	TGTGCCGTTATAGGGGGGACGGCGAAAAGTGGCATTCAGTACTTC	CAVIGGTAKSGIQYF
.	TRBV5-1	TRBJ2-1	14	many	TGCGCCAGCAGCGTCGGAGGAGGGGTTAATGAGCAGTTCTTC	CASSVGGGVNEQFF
TRBD1	TRBV5-1	TRBJ2-7	15	.	TGCGCCAGCAGCGAGGGGGCAGGATTCTCCTACGAGCAGTACTTC	CASSEGAGFSYEQYF
.	TRBV29-1	TRBJ2-7	13	many	TGCAGCGTTATCAGGGACTTAACCTACGAGCAGTACTTC	CSVIRDLTYEQYF
TRBD1	TRBV6-5	TRBJ2-7	15	many	TGTGCCAGCAGTTACTCCGGGACAGGGGTTGGCGAGCAGTACTTC	CASSYSGTGVGEQYF
.	TRBV2	TRBJ1-6	13	.	TGTGCCAGCAACGGAGGGGGGAATTCACCCCTCCACTTT	CASNGGGNSPLHF
TRBD2	TRBV6-1	TRBJ2-4	16	few	TGTGCCAGCAGTCGCGGACTAGCGGGAGGCGAAAACATTCAGTACTTC	CASSRGLAGGENIQYF
TRBD1	TRBV20-1	TRBJ2-3	15	few	TGCAGTGCTAGGAAGGGGGCTGTTAGCACAGATACGCAGTATTTT	CSARKGAVSTDTQYF
.	TRBV5-5	TRBJ2-4	16	few	TGTGCCAGCAGCTTCCTTGCGCGTCTGCCCAAAAACATTCAGTACTTC	CASSFLARLPKNIQYF
TRBD2	TRBV20-1	TRBJ2-4	17	.	TGCAGTGCTAGGCTGCTAGCGGGAGGGTGGGCCAAAAACATTCAGTACTTC	CSARLLAGGWAKNIQYF
.	TRBV5-1	TRBJ2-5	14	many	TGCGCCAGCAGCTTGGGAAGGGGCCAAGAGACCCAGTACTTC	CASSLGRGQETQYF
.	TRBV4-1	TRBJ1-1	13	many	TGCGCCAGCAGCCAAGACGGGGTTCGTAAGGTTTTCTTT	CASSQDGVRKVFF
.	TRBV28	TRBJ2-7	13	.	TGTGCCAGCAAGGGACTCTACTCCTACGAGCAGTACTTC	CASKGLYSYEQYF
.	TRBV3-1	TRBJ2-7	17	many	TGTGCCAGCAGCCAAGTACTGGGGGGCGGGCCGACCTACGAGCAGTACTTC	CASSQVLGGGPTYEQYF
.	TRBV3-1	TRBJ2-7	13	few	TGTGCCAGCAGCCAAGTGCGCGGAGGCGAGCAGTACTTC	CASSQVRGGEQYF
.	TRBV12-3/TRBV12-4	TRBJ2-1	13	many	TGTGCCAGCAGGCCTCGTGGGCACAATGAGCAGTTCTTC	CASRPRGHNEQFF
.	TRBV6-1	TRBJ1-6	13	few	TGTGCCAGCAGCACAATTTATAATTCACCCCTCCACTTT	CASSTIYNSPLHF
TRBD2	TRBV5-1	TRBJ2-1	15	few	TGCGCCAGCAGCGCTGGACTAGCGGGAGAGGGCGAGCAGTTCTTC	CASSAGLAGEGEQFF
TRBD1	TRBV12-3/TRBV12-4	TRBJ1-5	15	many	TGTGCCAGCAGCTTGACAGGGTATGGTGGGCAGCCCCAGCATTTT	CASSLTGYGGQPQHF
TRBD2	TRBV7-8	TRBJ2-1	15	.	TGTGCCAGCAGGGAGCGGGAGACCCCCTACAATGAGCAGTTCTTC	CASRERETPYNEQFF
.	TRBV11-2	TRBJ1-1	11	many	TGTGCCAGCCAACGGACAGACGAAGCTTTCTTT	CASQRTDEAFF
.	TRBV24-1	TRBJ2-2	12	many	TGTGCCACCAGTGGGCGGACCGGGGAGCTGTTTTTT	CATSGRTGELFF
TRBD2	TRBV12-3/TRBV12-4	TRBJ2-3	16	few	TGTGCCAGCAGTTTAGGAGCGTTAGCGGGATCAGATACGCAGTATTTT	CASSLGALAGSDTQYF
.	TRBV10-3	TRBJ2-5	13	few	TGTGCCATCGGAGTAGCGGTACAAGAGACCCAGTACTTC	CAIGVAVQETQYF
.	TRBV12-3/TRBV12-4	TRBJ2-1	15	few	TGTGCCAGCAATCTGAGCGGAACGGGGTACAATGAACAGTTCTTC	CASNLSGTGYNEQFF
TRBD2	TRBV15	TRBJ2-1	17	.	TGTGCCACCAGCCGTGGGACTAGCGGGAGCGGGCACAATGAGCAGTTCTTC	CATSRGTSGSGHNEQFF
TRBD2	TRBV4-2	TRBJ2-1	17	few	TGTGCCAGCAGCCAAGCACCCACTAGCGGGGGGGCCAATGAGCAGTTCTTC	CASSQAPTSGGANEQFF
TRBD2	TRBV20-1	TRBJ2-7	11	.	TGCAGTGCTAGCGGGAGGTACGAGCAGTACTTC	CSASGRYEQYF
TRBD1	TRBV12-3/TRBV12-4	TRBJ2-1	11	few	TGTGCCAGCAGCTCGGACAGGTGGAAGTTCTTC	CASSSDRWKFF
.	TRBV9	TRBJ2-7	14	few	TGTGCCAGCAGCGTAGAACCCAACAGGGACGAGCAGTACTTC	CASSVEPNRDEQYF
.	TRBV7-9	TRBJ2-3	15	.	TGTGCCAGCGAGCTGGGACTCAGCTCAGGGGATACGCAGTATTTT	CASELGLSSGDTQYF
TRBD1	TRBV11-2	TRBJ1-1	14	many	TGTGCCAGCAGCCGACAGGGAGGGTCCACTGAAGCTTTCTTT	CASSRQGGSTEAFF
TRBD2	TRBV20-1	TRBJ2-5	15	many	TGCAGTGCTAAAGGACCGGGACTAGCATCCGAGACCCAGTACTTC	CSAKGPGLASETQYF
TRBD2	TRBV20-1	TRBJ2-7	15	many	TGCAGTGCTAGAGATTTCGGGGGGGACTCCTACGAGCAGTACTTC	CSARDFGGDSYEQYF
TRBD1	TRBV6-2/TRBV6-3	TRBJ2-5	15	few	TGTGCCAGCAGACCCCGGGCAGGGGGAAGTGAGACCCAGTACTTC	CASRPRAGGSETQYF
TRBD1	TRBV24-1	TRBJ2-1	13	.	TGTGCCACCACGAACACAGGGGTAGATGAGCAGTTCTTC	CATTNTGVDEQFF
.	TRBV29-1	TRBJ1-1	13	many	TGCAGCGTAGGGGGGCGGGGTAACACTGAAGCTTTCTTT	CSVGGRGNTEAFF
TRBD1	TRBV27	TRBJ2-3	17	.	TGTGCCAGCAGCAAAACACCAGGGGGCGGTATAAGAGATACGCAGTATTTT	CASSKTPGGGIRDTQYF
.	TRBV24-1	TRBJ2-1	15	few	TGTGCCACCAGTGTAACGGCCAGCTCCTACAATGAGCAGTTCTTC	CATSVTASSYNEQFF
TRBD2	TRBV28	TRBJ2-3	16	.	TGTGCCAGCAGTTTATGGGGACTAGCGGGGCCAGATACGCAGTATTTT	CASSLWGLAGPDTQYF
TRBD2	TRBV28	TRBJ2-1	16	few	TGTGCCAGCAGCCACCCGACTAGCGGGGGGTACAATGAGCAGTTCTTC	CASSHPTSGGYNEQFF
TRBD2	TRBV9	TRBJ2-7	14	few	TGTGCCAGCAGCGTATCCAGCGGGAGCGTCGAGCAGTACTTC	CASSVSSGSVEQYF
TRBD1	TRBV6-1	TRBJ1-6	15	few	TGTGCCAGCAGACCCCGGACAGGGGGTGTGTCACCCCTCCACTTT	CASRPRTGGVSPLHF
TRBD2	TRBV5-1	TRBJ2-2	14	.	TGCGCCAGCACCGCGGGGGAGCACACCGGGGAGCTGTTTTTT	CASTAGEHTGELFF
.	TRBV5-1	TRBJ2-5	17	.	TGCGCCAGCAGCTTGGCCAGTGGGCCAGGTGGGCAAGAGACCCAGTACTTC	CASSLASGPGGQETQYF
.	TRBV11-2	TRBJ2-1	18	.	TGTGCCAGCAGCTTAGGAGGACAGAGAATCGGGGGTTCGAATGAGCAGTTCTTC	CASSLGGQRIGGSNEQFF
.	TRBV12-3/TRBV12-4	TRBJ1-2	17	many	TGTGCCAGCAGTTTGGGACTTGGGGGACCAAGGGACTATGGCTACACCTTC	CASSLGLGGPRDYGYTF
.	TRBV11-3	TRBJ2-7	14	many	TGTGCCAGCAGCTTAGAACCGTCGAGCTACGAGCAGTACTTC	CASSLEPSSYEQYF